Presented here are 18 T cell receptor beta chains from one specimen sequenced in a study of beta chain features in type 1 diabetes. Study-level points and caveats: Moderately but significantly shorter TCRB CDR3s were found in Type 1 diabetes patients in all four CD4+ subsets.

Their specific antigens are unknown. The investigators reverse transcribed all of the isolated RNA, so they sequenced expressed TCRB transcripts. Sequencing was performed with immunoSEQ multiplex PCR; in TCRdb, only in-frame clones are kept and a portion is missing. The sample includes over 600,000 clones, roughly 12% of them seen just once. Input material: naive CD4+ T cells from blood. The receptor source for this set is a man aged 25 to 40 with type 1 diabetes.

The rearrangement uses TRBV7-2 and TRBJ2-7; 7 bases fit TRBD1. Trimming took 0 bases from V and 4 from J; bases not matched to a gene: 9. This CDR3 has 16 amino acids. The V gene's germline CDR1 is SGHTA and CDR2 FQGNSA. CDR3 in amino acids: CASSLAPPGQTYEQYF. As DNA, the CDR3 is TGTGCCAGCAGCTTAGCGCCTCCGGGACAGACTTACGAGCAGTACTTC.

A few counts support this clone. The rearrangement uses TRBV18 and TRBJ2-2; D is uncertain. CDR3 length: 14 residues. Trimming took off 1 base at V and 1 base at J, with 4 bases between the two ends. The germline V gene has CDR1 KGHSH and CDR2 LQKENI. CDR3 DNA: TGTGCCAGCTCACCACGGGGGAACACCGGGGAGCTGTTTTTT. Its protein product is CASSPRGNTGELFF.

This clone was counted between two and nine times. This same CDR3 is encoded by further DNA sequences in the sample. The rearrangement joins TRBV20-1 to TRBJ1-2, with D uncertain. The germline V gene encodes CDR1 DFQATT and CDR2 SNEGSKA (reference sequence). V shed 4 bases and J shed 8 bases, with 8 bases lying between them. The CDR3 length is 10 residues. CDR3 coding DNA: TGCAGTGCTAAAAGAGAAGGCTACACCTTC. It codes for CSAKREGYTF.

This clone was observed a few times. The gene calls are TRBV6-1 and TRBJ2-2; no firm D call. This CDR3 comprises 15 residues. Germline values: CDR1 MNHNS, CDR2 SASEGT. The ends were cut back, 1 base at V and 4 bases at J, with 10 bases in the middle. The CDR3 region is CASSEVNRPTGELFF. In nucleotides, the CDR3 is TGTGCCAGCAGTGAAGTTAACAGACCCACCGGGGAGCTGTTTTTT.

This rearrangement joins TRBV2 to TRBJ2-3; TRBD2 agrees at 8 bases. From germline, CDR1 is SNHLY and CDR2 FYNNEI. The CDR3 has 14 residues. Unmatched junction bases numbered 2, after V lost 5 bases and J lost 1 base. CDR3 bases: TGTGCCAGCAGTCGTAGCGGGGGCACAGATACGCAGTATTTT. This gives the protein CASSRSGGTDTQYF.

This clone occurred a few times. This chain uses TRBV6-6 with TRBJ1-6; no clear D gene. The CDR3 is made up of 13 amino acids. Trimming shortened V by 2 bases and J by 10 bases, and 9 bases separated the two germline ends. CDR1 is MNHNY, CDR2 SVGAGI, per germline (reference sequence). CDR3 residues: CASSYGGSSPLHF. The CDR3 bases are TGTGCCAGCAGTTACGGCGGGTCATCACCCCTCCACTTT.

The chain employs TRBV28 and TRBJ1-5; 8 bases match TRBD1. The CDR3 is 15 residues long. V was clipped by 5 bases and J by 6 bases; unmatched bases: 9. Germline V gene sequence: CDR1 MDHEN, CDR2 SYDVKM. The CDR3 loop reads CASSDGQGRGQPQHF. The CDR3 nucleotides are TGTGCCAGCAGTGACGGACAGGGAAGAGGTCAGCCCCAGCATTTT. The entire variable domain, with the rest obtained from reference TRBV28 and TRBJ1-5, is as follows: DVKVTQSSRYLVKRTGEKVFLECVQDMDHENMFWYRQDPGLGLRLIYFSYDVKMKEKGDIPEGYSVSREKKERFSLILESASTNQTSMYLCASSDGQGRGQPQHFGDGTRLSIL.

CDR3 sequence reads: CASSAAAGASSYEQYF. Here the CDR3 DNA reads TGTGCCAGCAGCGCCGCTGCGGGGGCCAGCTCCTACGAGCAGTACTTC. The gene calls are TRBV4-2 and TRBJ2-7; TRBD2 is a possible D gene (7 bases). Germline V gene sequence: CDR1 LGHNA, CDR2 YNFKEQ. There are 16 residues in the CDR3. V lost 5 bases and J lost 0, with 17 bases in between.

This clone was seen more than once but under ten times. V is TRBV2 and J is TRBJ1-1; D may be TRBD1 (6 bases). V lost 3 bases, J lost 5 bases, and 13 bases lay in between. Germline V gene sequence: CDR1 SNHLY, CDR2 FYNNEI. The length of the CDR3 is 14 residues. CDR3 in amino acids: CASSDYGGGTEAFF. CDR3 sequence (DNA): TGTGCCAGCAGTGACTACGGGGGCGGGACTGAAGCTTTCTTT.

This clone occurred a few times. This rearrangement joins TRBV2 to TRBJ1-3; perhaps TRBD1 as D (6 bases). V was cut by 6 bases and J by 0 bases, with 15 bases left in between. In germline, CDR1 is SNHLY, CDR2 FYNNEI. The CDR3 is 16 amino acids. CDR3 amino acids: CASRTGPRISGNTIYF. As DNA, the CDR3 is TGTGCCAGCAGAACAGGGCCCCGAATCTCTGGAAACACCATATATTTT.

The chain joins TRBV7-6 to TRBJ1-2; weak D call: TRBD1 (5 bases). The CDR3 runs 15 residues. Trimming removed 5 bases at V and 4 bases at J, with 17 bases between. CDR1 and CDR2 from the germline V gene are SGHVS and FNYEAQ. In nucleotides, the CDR3 is TGTGCCAGCAGCCCACGGGACCTTTTGGGCTATGGCTACACCTTC. Its translation is CASSPRDLLGYGYTF.

This clone was counted a few times. J is TRBJ1-2 and V is TRBV30, with D unclear. CDR3 length: 11 amino acids. CDR1 and CDR2 (germline): GTSNPN, SVGIG (reference sequence). The V and J ends lost 3 bases and 8 bases respectively, with 10 bases between them. CDR3 sequence reads: CAWSPLGGYTF. The CDR3 nucleotides read TGTGCCTGGAGCCCCCTCGGGGGCTACACCTTC.

A few counts support this clone. V gene TRBV11-2 combines with J gene TRBJ2-3; 10 nucleotides align to TRBD1. CDR1 and CDR2 from the germline V gene are SGHAT and FQNNGV. V dropped 5 bases and J dropped 0; count of bases not matched to a gene: 2. CDR3 length: 15 residues. DNA of the CDR3: TGTGCCAGCAGCCCGGGACAGGGGAGCACAGATACGCAGTATTTT. This encodes CASSPGQGSTDTQYF. Combining the CDR3 with reference TRBV11-2 and TRBJ2-3 gives the whole variable domain EAGVAQSPRYKIIEKRQSVAFWCNPISGHATLYWYQQILGQGPKLLIQFQNNGVVDDSQLPKDRFSAERLKGVDSTLKIQPAKLEDSAVYLCASSPGQGSTDTQYFGPGTRLTVL.

This clone was counted a few times. CDR3 in DNA: TGTGCCAGCATGCTTTCGGGGCAAAGCGAGCAGTACTTC. Its translation: CASMLSGQSEQYF. The chain combines TRBV28 with TRBJ2-7; D may match TRBD1 or TRBD2 (5 bases each). This CDR3 comprises 13 residues. With 7 bases removed from V and 6 bases from J, the gap between germline ends came to 16 bases. Per germline, CDR1 MDHEN and CDR2 SYDVKM.

The J gene is TRBJ2-3, the V gene TRBV18, with D possibly TRBD2 on 6 matching bases. Deletions cut 2 bases from V and 2 bases from J, with 20 bases between. This CDR3 region has 18 residues. The germline CDR1 and CDR2 sequences are KGHSH and LQKENI. This chain's CDR3 is CASSPTHLAKGVTDTQYF. The CDR3 DNA reads as TGTGCCAGCTCACCAACCCACCTAGCGAAGGGCGTCACAGATACGCAGTATTTT.

The J gene is TRBJ1-5, the V gene TRBV27; D unclear. V was clipped by 3 bases and J by 5 bases, with 11 bases between them. Germline V gene lookup returns CDR1 MNHEY and CDR2 SMNVEV (reference sequence). The CDR3 length is 14 residues. The CDR3 here is CASSFQPGDQPQHF. The DNA for the CDR3 is TGTGCCAGCAGTTTTCAGCCCGGGGATCAGCCCCAGCATTTT.

V usage is TRBV9 and J usage is TRBJ2-7; TRBD1 matches 7 bases. There are 15 residues in the CDR3. Germline CDR1 SGDLS, CDR2 YYNGEE. V dropped 2 bases and J dropped 2; count of bases not matched to a gene: 7. The CDR3 reads CASSVNRGPPYEQYF. In DNA, the CDR3 is TGTGCCAGCAGCGTTAACAGGGGACCGCCCTACGAGCAGTACTTC. Together with reference TRBV9 and TRBJ2-7, the CDR3 gives the full variable domain: DSGVTQTPKHLITATGQRVTLRCSPRSGDLSVYWYQQSLDQGLQFLIQYYNGEERAKGNILERFSAQQFPDLHSELNLSSLELGDSALYFCASSVNRGPPYEQYFGPGTRLTVT.

The chain employs TRBV2 and TRBJ2-5; either TRBD1 or TRBD2 may supply D (5 bases each). Between the trimmed V and J ends, which lost 3 bases and 5 bases, there was a span of 10 bases. The CDR3 spans 13 residues. The germline V gene has CDR1 SNHLY and CDR2 FYNNEI. Here the CDR3 reads CASSDGAMETQYF. In DNA, the CDR3 is TGTGCCAGCAGTGACGGGGCTATGGAGACCCAGTACTTC.